This T cell receptor beta chain was sequenced during a study of identical twins. This clonotype has just a few counts. MiXCR, applied by TCRdb to the 5' RACE reads, yields one record per CDR3 protein. The top ten hold 1.5% to 2% of the sample, which has roughly 690,000 distinct CDR3 sequences, 5.5% to 6.5% seen once. Sequencing used naive T cells sorted from blood. This receptor was taken from a young man in good health.

CDR3 residues: CASSKVGPLPPYHYEQYF. As DNA, the CDR3 is TGTGCCAGCAGCAAAGTTGGGCCCTTACCCCCTTACCACTACGAGCAGTACTTC. V is TRBV21-1 and J is TRBJ2-7; the D call TRBD2 from the table was never checked on the DNA. TRBV21-1 represents a pseudogene. The CDR3 is 18 residues long.